The sequence of this T cell receptor beta chain was determined in a study of OX40 agonist ivuxolimab in advanced cancers. Whole-study results and caveats: Among the lowest peripheral clonal expansion occurred in 0.1-3.0 mg/kg partial responders.

A word on this clone: Its antigen is as yet unknown. Other DNA sequences in this specimen translate into the identical CDR3.

There are 13 residues in the CDR3. V lost 7 bases, J lost 5 bases, and 17 bases lay in between. Looked up from germline, CDR1 is SQVTM and CDR2 is ANQGSEA. Using immunoSEQ multiplex PCR, the repertoire was profiled, and TCRdb retains in-frame clones only, with some absent. The profile shows 75,000 to 100,000 clones, 70% to 90% of them singletons. The source material was CD4+ or CD8+ T cells sorted from blood, sampled in a trial of the OX40 agonist ivuxolimab. The chain couples TRBV29-1 to TRBJ2-5, with D perhaps TRBD1 (6 bases). This receptor was obtained from an adult with an advanced solid tumor such as melanoma, head and neck, liver or kidney cancer. The CDR3 spells CSGTPGESETQYF. CDR3 nucleotides: TGCAGCGGCACCCCAGGGGAGAGTGAGACCCAGTACTTC.